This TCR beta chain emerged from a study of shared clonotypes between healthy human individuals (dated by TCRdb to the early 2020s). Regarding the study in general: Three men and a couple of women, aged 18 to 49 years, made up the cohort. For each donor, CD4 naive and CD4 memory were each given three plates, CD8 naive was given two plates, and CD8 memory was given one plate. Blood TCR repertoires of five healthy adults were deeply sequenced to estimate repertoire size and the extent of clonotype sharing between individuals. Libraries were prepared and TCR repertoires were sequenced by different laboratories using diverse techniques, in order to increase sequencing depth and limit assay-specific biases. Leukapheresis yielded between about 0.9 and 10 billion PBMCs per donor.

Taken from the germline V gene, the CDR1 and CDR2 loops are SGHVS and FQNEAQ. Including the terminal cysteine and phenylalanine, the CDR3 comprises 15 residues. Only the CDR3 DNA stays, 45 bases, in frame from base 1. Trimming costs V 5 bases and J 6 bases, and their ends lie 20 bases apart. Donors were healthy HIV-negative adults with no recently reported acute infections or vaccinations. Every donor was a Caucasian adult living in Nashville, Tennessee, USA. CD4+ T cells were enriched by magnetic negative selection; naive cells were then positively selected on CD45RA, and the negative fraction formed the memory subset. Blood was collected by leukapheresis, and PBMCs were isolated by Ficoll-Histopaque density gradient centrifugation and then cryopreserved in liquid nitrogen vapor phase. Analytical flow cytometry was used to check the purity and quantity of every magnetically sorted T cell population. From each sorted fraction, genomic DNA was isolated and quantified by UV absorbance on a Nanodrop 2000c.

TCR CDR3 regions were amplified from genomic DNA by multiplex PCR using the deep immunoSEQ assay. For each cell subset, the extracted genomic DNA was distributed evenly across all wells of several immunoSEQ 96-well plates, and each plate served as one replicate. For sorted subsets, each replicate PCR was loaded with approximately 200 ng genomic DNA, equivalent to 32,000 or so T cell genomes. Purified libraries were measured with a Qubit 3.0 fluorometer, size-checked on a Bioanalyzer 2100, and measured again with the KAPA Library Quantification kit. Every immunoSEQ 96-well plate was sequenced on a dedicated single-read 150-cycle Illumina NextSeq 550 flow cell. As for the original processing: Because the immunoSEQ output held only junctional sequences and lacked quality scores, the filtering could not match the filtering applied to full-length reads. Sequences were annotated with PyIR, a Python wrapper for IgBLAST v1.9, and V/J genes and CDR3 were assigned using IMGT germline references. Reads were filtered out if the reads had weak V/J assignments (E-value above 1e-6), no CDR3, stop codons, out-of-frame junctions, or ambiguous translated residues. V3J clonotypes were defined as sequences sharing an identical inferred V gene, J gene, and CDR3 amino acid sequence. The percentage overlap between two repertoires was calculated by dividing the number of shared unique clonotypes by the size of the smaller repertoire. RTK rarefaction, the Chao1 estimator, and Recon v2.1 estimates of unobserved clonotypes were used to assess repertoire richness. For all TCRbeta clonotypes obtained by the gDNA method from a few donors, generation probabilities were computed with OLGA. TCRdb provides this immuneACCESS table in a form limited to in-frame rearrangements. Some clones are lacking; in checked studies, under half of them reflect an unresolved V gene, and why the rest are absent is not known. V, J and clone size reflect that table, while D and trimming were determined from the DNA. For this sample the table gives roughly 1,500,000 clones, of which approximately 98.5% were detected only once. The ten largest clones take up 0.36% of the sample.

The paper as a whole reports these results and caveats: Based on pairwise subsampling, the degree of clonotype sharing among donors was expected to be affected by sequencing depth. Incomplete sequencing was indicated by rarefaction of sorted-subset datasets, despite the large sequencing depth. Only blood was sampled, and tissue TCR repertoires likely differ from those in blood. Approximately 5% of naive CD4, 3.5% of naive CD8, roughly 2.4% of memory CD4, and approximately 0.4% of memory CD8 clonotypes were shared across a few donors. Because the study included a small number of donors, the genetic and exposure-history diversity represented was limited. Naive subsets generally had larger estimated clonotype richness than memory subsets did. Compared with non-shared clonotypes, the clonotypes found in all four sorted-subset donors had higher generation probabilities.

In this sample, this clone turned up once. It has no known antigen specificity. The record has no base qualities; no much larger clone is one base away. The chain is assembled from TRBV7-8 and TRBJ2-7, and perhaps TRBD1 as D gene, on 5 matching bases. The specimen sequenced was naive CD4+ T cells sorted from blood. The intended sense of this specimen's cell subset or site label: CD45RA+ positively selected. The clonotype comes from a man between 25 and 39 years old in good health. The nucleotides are TGTGCCAGCAGCCCGTCGACAGATTCCTACAGCGAGCAGTACTTC. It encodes CASSPSTDSYSEQYF.